This T cell receptor (beta chain) was sequenced during a study of tumor-infiltrating lymphocytes in primary liver carcinoma. Findings and caveats of the study: The difference in top-250-clone fraction between tumors and blood was significant, favoring tumors (p = 0.039). Paired tumor-adjacent and tumor-blood samples overlapped less than tumor region pairs did.

Notes on this clonotype: As yet, its antigen is unknown. A clone one base away is much larger, so this may be a read error.

Germline CDR1 is GTSNPN and CDR2 is SVGIG (reference sequence). CDR3 length: 13 residues. The tissue used was unsorted bulk material of 20-30 mg. RNA and DNA were co-extracted from it with the AllPrep DNA/RNA mini kit. From 450 to 550 ng total RNA, TCR beta cDNA was generated with a primer in the constant region. Generation of the TCR beta libraries relied on three nested multiplex PCR rounds using slightly modified ARM-PCR. In the first two PCR rounds, TRBV1-TRBV30 forward primers were paired with a C-beta reverse primer, and each round lasted roughly 10 cycles. TCRdb processed the multiplex PCR reads anew with MiXCR; each CDR3 protein has one entry. The table records roughly 190,000 distinct CDR3 sequences, just under 85% of them present only once.

The sample taken for sequencing was tumor tissue from primary liver carcinoma. The V and J genes are TRBV30 and TRBJ1-1; D call uncertain. The sequence derives from a man between 40 and 49 years old with primary liver carcinoma and hepatitis B virus infection. The CDR3 is CTWSVDENTEAFF. In DNA form, the CDR3 reads TGTACCTGGAGTGTTGATGAGAACACTGAAGCTTTCTTT. The full variable domain, its missing parts supplied by reference TRBV30 and TRBJ1-1, is SQTIHQWPATLVQPVGSPLSLECTVEGTSNPNLYWYRQAAGRGLQLLFYSVGIGQISSEVPQNLSASRPQDRQFILSSKKLLLSDSGFYLCTWSVDENTEAFFGQGTRLTVV.